Each of the 30 T cell receptor beta chains below was sequenced from the same sample in a study of T cells after yellow fever vaccination. MiXCR, run by TCRdb on the 5' RACE reads, gives a single entry per CDR3 protein. The table lists 500,000 to 650,000 distinct CDR3 sequences, approximately 13% of them singletons. The material was PBMCs, obtained on the day of the yellow fever booster vaccination. These receptors all come from a man aged 30-40 years who received the YFV17D yellow fever vaccine.

DNA for the CDR3: TGTGCCAGCAGCATACGGCTAGGGCGGGAGACTGGGGAGCTGTTTTTT. Its translation: CASSIRLGRETGELFF. The chain links TRBV7-2 to TRBJ2-2, with 7 bases aligning to TRBD2. This CDR3 spans 16 amino acids. V trimming: 5 bases; J trimming: 8 bases; junction bases outside the gene matches: 14. Germline values: CDR1 SGHTA, CDR2 FQGNSA.

The chain joins TRBV20-1 to TRBJ2-3, with 10 bases fitting TRBD1. Germline CDR1 reads DFQATT; CDR2 reads SNEGSKA (reference sequence). The CDR3 runs to 16 residues. V was clipped by 2 bases and J by 1 base; unmatched bases: 6. CDR3 residues: CSARKRDRGGTDTQYF. The CDR3 DNA is TGCAGTGCTAGAAAACGGGACAGGGGCGGCACAGATACGCAGTATTTT.

Written as DNA, the CDR3 is TGTGCTAATATCCGGGACCGAAACACAGATACGCAGTATTTT. Protein sequence: CANIRDRNTDTQYF. The chain uses TRBV6-1 and TRBJ2-3; D is possibly TRBD1 or TRBD2 (5 bases each). The CDR3 totals 14 residues. From germline, CDR1 is MNHNS and CDR2 SASEGT.

The chain is built from TRBV20-1 and TRBJ2-5; D perhaps matches TRBD2 (5 bases). The CDR3 length is 13 residues. Germline V gives CDR1 DFQATT, CDR2 SNEGSKA (reference sequence). V lost 3 bases, J lost 5 bases, and 13 bases lay in between. CDR3 sequence (DNA): TGCAGTGCTAGTACTAGGGTCGGGGAGACCCAGTACTTC. Amino acid sequence: CSASTRVGETQYF.

The chain employs TRBV10-3 and TRBJ2-3; perhaps TRBD1 as D (6 bases). CDR3 size: 15 residues. Trimming removed 4 bases at V and 4 bases at J, with 15 bases between. Germline V gene sequence: CDR1 ENHRY, CDR2 SYGVKD. CDR3 in amino acids: CAISGATGSADTQYF. The CDR3 DNA reads as TGTGCCATCAGTGGCGCCACAGGGTCTGCAGATACGCAGTATTTT.

This sequence joins TRBV19 and TRBJ2-5; D might be TRBD1 or TRBD2, each matching 5 bases. Trimming shortened V by 9 bases and J by 2 bases, and 13 bases separated the two germline ends. This CDR3 is built from 13 residues. The germline V gene encodes CDR1 LNHDA and CDR2 SQIVND (reference sequence). The CDR3 region has the DNA TGTGCCAGCCAGCGGACAAATCAAGAGACCCAGTACTTC. Its translation is CASQRTNQETQYF.

In DNA form, the CDR3 reads TGTGCCAGCAGTCGTCCGTTGGACATTCAGTACTTC. This gives the protein CASSRPLDIQYF. The chain joins TRBV7-7 to TRBJ2-4; D is undetermined. Germline V gene sequence: CDR1 SSHAT, CDR2 FNYEAQ (reference sequence). The CDR3 runs 12 residues. V was pared by 6 bases and J by 8 bases, with 11 bases between.

In DNA, the CDR3 is TGCAGTGCTAGAAGGGGGGGAGGCCTGGCCGAGCAGTACTTC. Its translation is CSARRGGGLAEQYF. The chain recombines TRBV20-1 with TRBJ2-7; a weak D match, TRBD2 (7 bases). Germline CDR1 is DFQATT and CDR2 is SNEGSKA (reference sequence). The CDR3 is 14 residues long. The ends were cut back, 2 bases at V and 6 bases at J, with 17 bases in the middle.

This clonotype came up a few times. The chain links TRBV30 to TRBJ2-3; TRBD1 might be the D (5 bases). The CDR3 covers 14 residues. V shed 4 bases and J shed 3 bases, with 14 bases lying between them. Per the germline V gene, CDR1 is GTSNPN and CDR2 is SVGIG (reference sequence). This chain's CDR3 is CAWNTGQGTDTQYF. CDR3 nucleotides: TGTGCCTGGAATACAGGACAAGGGACAGATACGCAGTATTTT.

The chain employs TRBV9 and TRBJ2-3, with D possibly being TRBD1 or TRBD2 (5 bases each). Trimming removed 0 bases at V and 11 bases at J, with 16 bases between. Germline V gives CDR1 SGDLS, CDR2 YYNGEE. This CDR3 has 14 amino acids. The CDR3 DNA is TGTGCCAGCAGCGTAGATGAGGGAAAGAGGGGGCAGTATTTT. It translates to CASSVDEGKRGQYF.

This clonotype was seen only a few times. The chain joins TRBV6-5 to TRBJ1-5; 10 bases are a match to TRBD1. V shed 4 bases and J 1 base; nucleotides not matched to a gene: 7. The CDR3 consists of 17 residues. From germline, CDR1 is MNHEY and CDR2 SVGAGI. The CDR3 DNA sequence: TGTGCCAGCAGTTCTGGACAGGGGGTACCGAGCAATCAGCCCCAGCATTTT. It codes for CASSSGQGVPSNQPQHF.

Concerning this clonotype: A junction boundary mismatches the germline segment, possibly from a read error. The chain uses TRBV7-2 and TRBJ2-7; perhaps TRBD1 as D (5 bases). This CDR3 region has 14 residues. Looked up from germline, CDR1 is SGHTA and CDR2 is FQGNSA. Here the CDR3 reads CASSNAGSEIASHF. The CDR3 DNA is TGTGCCAGCAGCAATGCAGGGTCGGAGATCGCTTCGCACTTC.

This clonotype turned up a few times. This chain's CDR3 is CASSQILTGLTGELFF. The CDR3 nucleotides read TGTGCCAGCAGTCAGATCTTAACAGGGTTAACCGGGGAGCTGTTTTTT. This chain connects TRBV6-1 to TRBJ2-2; weak D call: TRBD1 (6 bases). This CDR3 is built from 16 residues. V lost 5 bases, J lost 5 bases, and 18 bases lay in between. Germline V gives CDR1 MNHNS, CDR2 SASEGT.

The V call is TRBV5-1, the J call TRBJ2-2, with 7 positions matching TRBD1. The CDR3 is 14 amino acids. J was trimmed by 9 bases and V by 4 bases; bases with no gene match: 9. Germline V CDR1 and CDR2: SGHRS, YFSETQ. The CDR3 region is CASSTGTEGRELFF. The DNA of the CDR3 is TGCGCCAGCAGCACCGGGACAGAGGGCAGGGAGCTGTTTTTT.

This clonotype was recorded once. V usage is TRBV7-2 and J usage is TRBJ2-7; D is possibly TRBD1 (6 bases). The CDR3 has 15 amino acids. V was pared by 1 base and J by 0 bases, with 10 bases between. The germline gives CDR1 SGHTA, CDR2 FQGNSA. As DNA, the CDR3 is TGTGCCAGCAGCTTAGATCCAGGGGACTCCTACGAGCAGTACTTC. Its protein is CASSLDPGDSYEQYF.

This clonotype was found a few times. The chain links TRBV11-1 to TRBJ1-5; 8 bases align to TRBD1. J gave up 1 base and V 1 base, and 9 bases lay outside the gene matches. The CDR3 totals 18 residues. Germline CDR1 is SGHAT and CDR2 is FQDESV (reference sequence). The CDR3 DNA follows: TGTGCCAGCAGCTTAGAAGGACAGGGCCTGGGAAGCAATCAGCCCCAGCATTTT. Its protein is CASSLEGQGLGSNQPQHF.

This rearrangement joins TRBV20-1 to TRBJ2-1, with D unresolved. The germline V gene encodes CDR1 DFQATT and CDR2 SNEGSKA (reference sequence). CDR3 size: 12 residues. Trimming cost V 1 base and J 15 bases, with 16 bases left between them. CDR3 nucleotide sequence: TGCAGTGCTAGAGTGAGCAGTATTTCATCGTTCTTC. It specifies CSARVSSISSFF.

The CDR3 DNA follows: TGCAGTGCTAGCTCTACGCTCTCCTACGAGCAGTACTTC. This translates into CSASSTLSYEQYF. The chain couples TRBV20-1 to TRBJ2-7; D is ambiguous. Per germline, CDR1 DFQATT and CDR2 SNEGSKA (reference sequence). The CDR3 is 13 residues long. V was clipped by 3 bases and J by 0 bases, with 9 bases between them.

J is TRBJ2-7 and V is TRBV7-2, with 8 bases fitting TRBD2. Germline V lookup: CDR1 SGHTA, CDR2 FQGNSA. Trimming cost V 2 bases and J 0 bases; bases outside gene matches: 9. The CDR3 is 17 residues long. CDR3 sequence: CASSLRSGETSSYEQYF. The CDR3 nucleotides are TGTGCCAGCAGCTTACGTAGCGGGGAGACCAGCTCCTACGAGCAGTACTTC.

The chain joins TRBV20-1 to TRBJ1-5, with a possible D match to TRBD1 (5 bases). The V gene lost 6 bases and the J gene lost 4 bases, with 13 bases spanning the gap. Germline CDR1 reads DFQATT; CDR2 reads SNEGSKA (reference sequence). The CDR3 sequence is 13 residues long. CDR3 sequence reads: CSATPDRNQPQHF. The CDR3 coding sequence is TGCAGTGCCACTCCCGACAGAAATCAGCCCCAGCATTTT.

This chain's CDR3 is CASSFKPFYEQYF. DNA of the CDR3: TGTGCCAGCAGCTTCAAACCGTTCTACGAGCAGTACTTC. This chain links TRBV7-2 with TRBJ2-7; D ambiguous. There are 13 residues in the CDR3. Germline-derived CDR1 and CDR2 are SGHTA and FQGNSA. V shed 3 bases and J shed 3 bases, with 9 bases lying between them.

This clonotype was detected a few times. The rearrangement joins TRBV27 to TRBJ2-1; no firm D call. CDR1 MNHEY and CDR2 SMNVEV come from the germline V gene (reference sequence). Between the trimmed V and J ends, which lost 6 bases and 12 bases, there was a span of 21 bases. The CDR3 spans 14 residues. The CDR3 region has the DNA TGTGCCAGCAGGGCACAGTTAACCTGGTCGACGCAGTTCTTC. It is translated as CASRAQLTWSTQFF.

The gene calls are TRBV7-7 and TRBJ2-5; possible D gene TRBD2, 7 bases. The CDR3 extends over 15 amino acids. CDR1 is SSHAT and CDR2 is FNYEAQ in the germline V gene (reference sequence). The ends were cut back, 5 bases at V and 4 bases at J, with 17 bases in the middle. CDR3 in DNA: TGTGCCAGCAGCGCACAGGGAGGGCCGGTAGAGACCCAGTACTTC. Translation: CASSAQGGPVETQYF.

The chain uses TRBV20-1 and TRBJ2-1; the D gene is possibly TRBD1 (5 bases). The CDR3 is made up of 14 amino acids. The germline V gene has CDR1 DFQATT and CDR2 SNEGSKA (reference sequence). V shed 5 bases and J shed 3 bases, with 14 bases lying between them. CDR3 DNA sequence: TGCAGTGCTGGCCAAGGCAGGGACTACAATGAGCAGTTCTTC. As protein: CSAGQGRDYNEQFF.

This clonotype was seen more than once but under ten times. The chain links TRBV7-9 to TRBJ2-2; a weak D match, TRBD2 (6 bases). There are 15 residues in the CDR3. V was pared by 3 bases and J by 3 bases, with 11 bases between. Per the germline V gene, CDR1 is SEHNR and CDR2 is FQNEAQ (reference sequence). In DNA, the CDR3 is TGTGCCAGCAGCTTCGGGGCGGGATACACCGGGGAGCTGTTTTTT. Translated: CASSFGAGYTGELFF. Supplemented by reference TRBV7-9 and TRBJ2-2, the full variable domain reads DTGVSQNPRHKITKRGQNVTFRCDPISEHNRLYWYRQTLGQGPEFLTYFQNEAQLEKSRLLSDRFSAERPKGSFSTLEIQRTEQGDSAMYLCASSFGAGYTGELFFGEGSRLTVL.

This clonotype was found a few times. This chain links TRBV29-1 with TRBJ2-7, with D possibly being TRBD1 or TRBD2 (5 bases each). V was trimmed by 3 bases and J by 1 base, leaving 7 bases between them. CDR3 size: 12 residues. CDR1 and CDR2 from the germline V gene are SQVTM and ANQGSEA. For the CDR3, the DNA is TGCAGCGTTGAGGGGGTGTCCTACGAGCAGTACTTC. Amino acid sequence: CSVEGVSYEQYF.

This chain uses TRBV18 with TRBJ2-5; 9 bases map to TRBD2. Germline loops: CDR1 KGHSH, CDR2 LQKENI. The CDR3 extends over 16 amino acids. Trimming cost V 2 bases and J 0 bases; bases outside gene matches: 4. The CDR3 region has the DNA TGTGCCAGCTCACCAAGGTCTAGCGGGAACCAAGAGACCCAGTACTTC. Translated, it gives CASSPRSSGNQETQYF.

This clonotype has just a few counts. J is TRBJ2-7 and V is TRBV28; 15 nucleotides match TRBD2. CDR1 is MDHEN and CDR2 is SYDVKM in the germline V gene. V trimming: 1 base; J trimming: 3 bases; junction bases outside the gene matches: 7. This CDR3 spans 18 amino acids. As DNA, the CDR3 is TGTGCCAGCAGTTTATCGACTGGACTAGCGGGAGGGCGCTACGAGCAGTACTTC. Amino acids: CASSLSTGLAGGRYEQYF.

This clonotype was recorded at least ten times. The chain uses TRBV4-2 and TRBJ2-3; D might be TRBD2 (5 bases). Deletions cut 4 bases from V and 6 bases from J, with 14 bases between. This CDR3 has 14 amino acids. Germline V gene data show CDR1 as LGHNA and CDR2 as YNFKEQ. CDR3 in DNA: TGTGCCAGCAGCCGATCGGACTCCGCCGATACGCAGTATTTT. This gives the protein CASSRSDSADTQYF.

This clonotype showed up just a few times. The V and J genes are TRBV9 and TRBJ1-3; 8 bases agree with TRBD1. The CDR3 totals 16 residues. CDR1 is SGDLS and CDR2 is YYNGEE in the germline V gene. Trimming took 3 bases from V and 1 from J; bases not matched to a gene: 6. Here the CDR3 DNA reads TGTGCCAGCAGCGGGACAGGGTCGTTTTCTGGAAACACCATATATTTT. Translated: CASSGTGSFSGNTIYF.